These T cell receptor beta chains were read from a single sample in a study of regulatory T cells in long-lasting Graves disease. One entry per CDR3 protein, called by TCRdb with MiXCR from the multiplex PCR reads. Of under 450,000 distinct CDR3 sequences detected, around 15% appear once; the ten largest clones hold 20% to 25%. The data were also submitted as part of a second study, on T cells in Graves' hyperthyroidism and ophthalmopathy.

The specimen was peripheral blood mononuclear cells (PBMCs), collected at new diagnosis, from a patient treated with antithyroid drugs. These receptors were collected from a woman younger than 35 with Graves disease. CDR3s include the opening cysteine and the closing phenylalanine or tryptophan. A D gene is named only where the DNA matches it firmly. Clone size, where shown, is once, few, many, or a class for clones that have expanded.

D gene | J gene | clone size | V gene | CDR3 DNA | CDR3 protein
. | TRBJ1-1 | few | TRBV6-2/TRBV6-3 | TGTGCCAGCAGTTCTCAAGTAGGTGGGCGAACTGAAGCTTTCTTT | CASSSQVGGRTEAFF
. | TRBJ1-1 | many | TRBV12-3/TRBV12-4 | TGTGCCAGCAGTTTCCCCGGGCCGAACACTGAAGCTTTCTTT | CASSFPGPNTEAFF
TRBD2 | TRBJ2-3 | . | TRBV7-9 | TGTGCCAGCAGCTTGTCCAGGCTGACTAGCGGGAGGGCCACAGATACGCAGTATTTT | CASSLSRLTSGRATDTQYF
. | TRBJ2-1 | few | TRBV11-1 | TGTGCCAGCAGCTATGACAATGAGCAGTTCTTC | CASSYDNEQFF
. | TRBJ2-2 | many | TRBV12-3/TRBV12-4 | TGTGCCAGCAGTACAGACGGATACACCGGGGAGCTGTTTTTT | CASSTDGYTGELFF
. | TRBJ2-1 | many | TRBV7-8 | TGTGCCACCCAAACGGGGGGCGCAGACTACAATGAGCAGTTCTTC | CATQTGGADYNEQFF
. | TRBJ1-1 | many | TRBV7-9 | TGTGCCAGCAGCCCGAAGACCGGGGAAAAGAACACTGAAGCTTTCTTT | CASSPKTGEKNTEAFF
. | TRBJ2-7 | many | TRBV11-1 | TGTGCCAGCAGCTTTTTACACGAGCAGTACTTC | CASSFLHEQYF
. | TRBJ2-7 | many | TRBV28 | TGTGCCAGCAGTTCGACCCTCCGACCCTACGAGCAGTACTTC | CASSSTLRPYEQYF
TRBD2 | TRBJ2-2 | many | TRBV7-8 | TGTGCCAGCAGTATAGCGGGAGCAACCGGGGAGCTGTTTTTT | CASSIAGATGELFF
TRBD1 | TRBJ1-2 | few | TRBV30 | TGTGCCTGGAGTGTGGGGACAGGGGGATATGGCTACACCTTC | CAWSVGTGGYGYTF
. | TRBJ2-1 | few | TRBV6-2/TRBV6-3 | TGTGCCAGCAGTTTTGGGCGGGAATACAATGAGCAGTTCTTC | CASSFGREYNEQFF
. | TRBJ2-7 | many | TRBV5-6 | TGTGCCAGCAGCGACGGGGATCCCCGTTACGAGCAGTACTTC | CASSDGDPRYEQYF
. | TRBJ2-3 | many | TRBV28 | TGTGCCAGCAATAGGGGGGGACAAGGACCATTTACGCAGTATTTT | CASNRGGQGPFTQYF
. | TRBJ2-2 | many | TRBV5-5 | TGTGCCAGCAGCTTGGCGGCATCCACCGGGGAGCTGTTTTTT | CASSLAASTGELFF
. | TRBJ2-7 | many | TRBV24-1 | TGTGCCACCAGTGATTCCAGGGTAGACTACGAGCAGTACTTC | CATSDSRVDYEQYF
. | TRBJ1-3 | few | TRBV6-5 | TGTGCCAGCAGTTACGCGCGGAACTCTGGAAACACCATATATTTT | CASSYARNSGNTIYF
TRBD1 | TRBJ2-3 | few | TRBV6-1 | TGTGCCAGCAGTCAAACAGGGGGAACTAGCACAGATACGCAGTATTTT | CASSQTGGTSTDTQYF
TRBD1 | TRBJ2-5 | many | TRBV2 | TGTGCCAGCAGTGAAGCGACAGGGAGAAGGACCCAGTACTTC | CASSEATGRRTQYF
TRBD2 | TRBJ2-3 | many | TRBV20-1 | TGCAGTGCTACTAGCGGGAGTAGCACAGATACGCAGTATTTT | CSATSGSSTDTQYF
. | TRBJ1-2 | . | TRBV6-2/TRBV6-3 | TGTGCCAGCAGTTACTCGAGACAGTCTAACTATGGCTACACCTTC | CASSYSRQSNYGYTF
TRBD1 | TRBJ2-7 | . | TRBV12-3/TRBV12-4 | TGTGCCAGCCCCTCGGGGCAGACAGGGGAGGCCCACGAGCAGTACTTC | CASPSGQTGEAHEQYF
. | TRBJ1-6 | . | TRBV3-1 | TGTGCCAGCACCACGGGGCGGGGTAGGAATTCACCCCTCCACTTT | CASTTGRGRNSPLHF
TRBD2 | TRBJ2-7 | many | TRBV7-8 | TGTGCCAGCAGCGACCGGACTAGCGGGTTGATAGAACAGTACTTC | CASSDRTSGLIEQYF
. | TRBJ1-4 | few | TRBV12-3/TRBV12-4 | TGTGCCAGCAGTTTTGTACAGGGAGGCTCATCTGAAAAACTGTTTTTT | CASSFVQGGSSEKLFF